Presented here are 17 T cell receptor beta chains from one specimen sequenced in a study of T cells in Graves' hyperthyroidism and ophthalmopathy. The TCR beta CDR3 regions underwent amplification using RNA transcripts as the source. HTBI primers were employed in a first-round RT-PCR of the TCR CDR3. TCRdb passed the multiplex PCR reads through MiXCR, listing each CDR3 protein once. In the table there are about 350,000 distinct CDR3 sequences, 12% to 15% of which are singletons. Material for sequencing was blood. The receptors stem from a woman aged 40-49 years with Graves' ophthalmopathy.

In its sample, this clonotype was seen many times. V gene TRBV6-1 combines with J gene TRBJ2-3, with D perhaps matching TRBD1 or TRBD2 (6 bases each). Trimming left V 3 bases short and J 2 bases short, with 15 bases between. The CDR3 covers 16 residues. CDR1 MNHNS and CDR2 SASEGT come from the germline V gene. The CDR3 nucleotides are TGTGCCAGCAGTGACCTTAGGAGGGGGAACACAGATACGCAGTATTTT. This translates into CASSDLRRGNTDTQYF.

There are a few counts of this clonotype. CDR3 protein: CASSQDYHPGDTQYF. The CDR3 DNA reads TGTGCCAGCAGCCAAGACTACCACCCTGGGGATACGCAGTATTTT. V usage is TRBV3-1 and J usage is TRBJ2-3; no reliable D call. The V end was cut by 0 bases, the J end by 6 bases, with 13 bases between. Germline values: CDR1 LGHDT, CDR2 YNNKEL (reference sequence). The CDR3 is made up of 15 amino acids.

To note about this clonotype: Being one base from a much bigger clone, this may be a read error. The DNA for the CDR3 is TGCGCCAGCAGCCTGGGGCCTAGCGGGACCTCCCACGAGCAGTACTTC. It is translated as CASSLGPSGTSHEQYF. This chain joins TRBV5-1 and TRBJ2-7, with 9 positions matching TRBD2. Germline V gene lookup returns CDR1 SGHRS and CDR2 YFSETQ. CDR3 length equals 16 residues.

This clonotype has a count of ten or more. The CDR3 protein is CAISERSTEAFF. Here the CDR3 DNA reads TGTGCCATCAGTGAGAGGAGTACTGAAGCTTTCTTT. This chain links TRBV10-3 with TRBJ1-1; no clear D gene. CDR1 is ENHRY and CDR2 is SYGVKD in the germline V gene. V was pared by 2 bases and J by 5 bases, with 6 bases between. The CDR3 loop spans 12 amino acids.

The chain is built from TRBV20-1 and TRBJ2-5; D is uncertain. There are 13 residues in the CDR3. V was pared by 2 bases and J by 0 bases, with 7 bases between. CDR1 and CDR2 from the germline V gene are DFQATT and SNEGSKA (reference sequence). The CDR3 bases are TGCAGTGCTAGAAGGCAGTACCAAGAGACCCAGTACTTC. Amino acid sequence: CSARRQYQETQYF.

This clonotype was detected many times. V is TRBV2 and J is TRBJ1-2, with 9 bases fitting TRBD1. The germline gives CDR1 SNHLY, CDR2 FYNNEI. The V gene end was trimmed by 6 bases and the J gene end by 10 bases; junction bases not matched to a gene: 6. The CDR3 covers 12 residues. This CDR3 reads CASRPDRGVYTF. DNA for the CDR3: TGTGCCAGCAGGCCGGACAGGGGTGTCTACACCTTC. Full variable domain (rest looked up from reference TRBV2 and TRBJ1-2): EPEVTQTPSHQVTQMGQEVILRCVPISNHLYFYWYRQILGQKVEFLVSFYNNEISEKSEIFDDQFSVERPDGSNFTLKIRSTKLEDSAMYFCASRPDRGVYTFGSGTRLTVV.

There are many counts of this clonotype. The V call is TRBV2, the J call TRBJ2-2; 9 nucleotides align to TRBD1. Germline loops: CDR1 SNHLY, CDR2 FYNNEI. This CDR3 spans 17 amino acids. V was pared by 1 base and J by 3 bases, with 6 bases of the junction left unmatched. The CDR3 DNA is TGTGCCAGCAGTGAAGATGGGACAGGGCCCTACACCGGGGAGCTGTTTTTT. It yields the protein CASSEDGTGPYTGELFF.

Notes on this clonotype: This may be a read error: a much more frequent sequence differs by one nucleotide. The gene calls are TRBV29-1 and TRBJ2-7; a possible D gene is TRBD2 (6 bases). Looked up from germline, CDR1 is SQVTM and CDR2 is ANQGSEA. The CDR3 covers 11 residues. Trimming removed 1 base from V and 9 bases from J, with 10 bases in between. The CDR3 region is CSVEGRDVQYF. CDR3 nucleotide sequence: TGCAGCGTTGAAGGGCGGGACGTGCAGTACTTC.

This clonotype was counted only a few times. Since a much larger clone is just one base distant, this may be a read error. The V gene is TRBV2, the J gene TRBJ2-3; TRBD1 aligns across 7 bases. Per germline, CDR1 SNHLY and CDR2 FYNNEI. CDR3 length: 13 amino acids. The V segment lost 8 bases and the J segment 5 bases; nucleotides outside the gene matches: 7. CDR3: CASYRGSGDTQYF. CDR3 nucleotide sequence: TGTGCCAGCTACAGGGGCTCGGGAGATACGCAGTATTTT. The variable domain in full, completed from reference TRBV2 and TRBJ2-3, reads EPEVTQTPSHQVTQMGQEVILRCVPISNHLYFYWYRQILGQKVEFLVSFYNNEISEKSEIFDDQFSVERPDGSNFTLKIRSTKLEDSAMYFCASYRGSGDTQYFGPGTRLTVL.

This clonotype was seen at least ten times. The V call is TRBV2, the J call TRBJ2-3; 8 bases align to TRBD2. Germline loops: CDR1 SNHLY, CDR2 FYNNEI. There are 13 residues in the CDR3. J lost 6 bases, V lost 4 bases, and 3 bases had no gene match. In nucleotides, the CDR3 is TGTGCCAGCAGTGCGGGAGGGGAGGATACGCAGTATTTT. Translating it yields CASSAGGEDTQYF.

This clonotype was seen many times. CDR3: CASSYSGRTTDTQYF. For the CDR3, the DNA is TGTGCCAGCAGTTACTCAGGGAGGACCACAGATACGCAGTATTTT. V gene TRBV6-5 combines with J gene TRBJ2-3, with D possibly being TRBD2 (6 bases). Trimming took 0 bases from V and 2 from J, leaving 9 bases between them. The CDR3 has 15 amino acids. Germline CDR1 and CDR2: MNHEY and SVGAGI.

This clonotype was picked up a small number of times. The V and J genes are TRBV20-1 and TRBJ2-7; 7 bases are shared with TRBD1. Trimming at V came to 0 bases and at J to 0 bases, leaving 8 bases not matched to a gene. This CDR3 comprises 16 residues. Per germline, CDR1 DFQATT and CDR2 SNEGSKA (reference sequence). CDR3 amino acids: CSARDRDRHFSYEQYF. The CDR3 DNA is TGCAGTGCTAGAGATCGGGACAGACACTTCTCCTACGAGCAGTACTTC.

This clonotype was recorded at least ten times. The chain carries TRBV20-1 and TRBJ1-4; unclear D gene. Germline lookup yields CDR1 DFQATT and CDR2 SNEGSKA (reference sequence). The CDR3 extends over 11 amino acids. V was cut by 0 bases and J by 8 bases, with 4 bases left in between. CDR3: CSARDGEKLFF. The CDR3 bases are TGCAGTGCTAGAGATGGGGAAAAACTGTTTTTT.

The gene calls are TRBV5-1 and TRBJ1-5, with D hard to call. From germline, CDR1 is SGHRS and CDR2 YFSETQ. The CDR3 runs to 15 residues. Trimming stripped 4 bases from V and 4 bases from J, with 15 bases between. CDR3 amino acids: CASSKGTAENQPQHF. The CDR3 coding sequence is TGCGCCAGCAGCAAAGGCACCGCCGAGAATCAGCCCCAGCATTTT.

This clonotype was recorded many times. This chain links TRBV12-3 or TRBV12-4 with TRBJ2-5; 10 bases agree with TRBD2. J was trimmed by 7 bases and V by 0 bases; bases with no gene match: 8. The CDR3 has 16 residues. The CDR3 region has the DNA TGTGCCAGCAGTTTAGCTAGCGGGGGGTCGGCAGGGACCCAGTACTTC. It yields the protein CASSLASGGSAGTQYF.

This clonotype was seen ten or more times. The chain employs TRBV6-1 and TRBJ2-1; weak D call: TRBD2 (5 bases). The CDR3 runs to 15 residues. V lost 7 bases to trimming and J lost 3 bases, with 16 bases between them. CDR1 and CDR2 (germline): MNHNS, SASEGT. CDR3 sequence reads: CASTGGSKNYNEQFF. The CDR3 DNA follows: TGTGCCAGCACCGGAGGTAGCAAGAACTACAATGAGCAGTTCTTC.

This clonotype was detected once. The chain has TRBV5-1 and TRBJ2-3, with D maybe TRBD1 (5 bases). V was shortened by 4 bases and J by 4 bases, with 13 bases between the two germline ends. CDR3 size: 14 residues. Germline V gene lookup returns CDR1 SGHRS and CDR2 YFSETQ. The CDR3 nucleotides read TGCGCCAGCAGCGCGACAGTCCCGGCAGATACGCAGTATTTT. It specifies CASSATVPADTQYF.